Included here is one T cell receptor (beta chain) sequence, with context. With random hexamers, reverse transcription was performed on about 0.5 to 1 ug of RNA. Amplification of TCR beta CDR3 spanned 54 Vbeta and 13 Jbeta via immunoSEQ multiplex PCR. TCRdb passed the immunoSEQ multiplex PCR reads through MiXCR, listing each CDR3 protein once. This table has 180,000 or so distinct CDR3 sequences, 90% to 95% appearing once. This sample stems from a study of CD8 T cells in Susac syndrome. CD8+ and CD4+ T cells from blood underwent TCR beta sequencing, which was carried out in a high-throughput format. Negative isolation yielded CD4+ and CD8+ T cells, and FACS enriched TEMRA cells. This clonotype originated in a human donor with multiple sclerosis. The sample consisted of CD4+ T cells from PBMCs.

CDR3 nucleotides: TGCAGTGCTAGAGGGGGACTAGCGGGGCTCCAAGAGACCCAGTACTTC. Its translation is CSARGGLAGLQETQYF. This rearrangement joins TRBV20-1 to TRBJ2-5; 13 bases fit TRBD2. Germline loops: CDR1 DFQATT, CDR2 SNEGSKA (reference sequence). The CDR3 totals 16 residues. The V segment lost 1 base and the J segment 1 base; nucleotides outside the gene matches: 3.